These 31 T cell receptor beta chains were sequenced from one sample in a study of STAT5B mutations in CD4+ large granular lymphocyte leukemia. Assay: immunoSEQ multiplex PCR; the TCRdb copy retains only in-frame clones and omits some. In the table there are about 33,000 clones, about 74% of which are singletons. The sequencing input was CD4+ T cells from blood buffy coats. Source of these receptors: a human donor in good health.

This chain joins TRBV16 and TRBJ2-4, with D possibly being TRBD2 (5 bases). V lost 0 bases, J lost 3 bases, and 12 bases lay in between. This CDR3 spans 16 amino acids. Germline V gene lookup returns CDR1 KGHSY and CDR2 FQNENV. The CDR3 bases are TGTGCCAGCAGCCAATCAGGCCAGAGGGACAAAAACATTCAGTACTTC. Protein: CASSQSGQRDKNIQYF.

The chain carries TRBV5-1 and TRBJ1-4; D remains ambiguous. Germline CDR1 and CDR2: SGHRS and YFSETQ. With 0 bases removed from V and 3 bases from J, the gap between germline ends came to 6 bases. CDR3 length equals 14 residues. CDR3 nucleotides: TGCGCCAGCAGCTTGGTTAACCCTAATGAAAAACTGTTTTTT. It encodes CASSLVNPNEKLFF.

This clone was picked up a small number of times. The chain carries TRBV7-8 and TRBJ1-1; D gene unclear. This CDR3 contains 14 residues. The V gene's germline CDR1 is SGHVS and CDR2 FQNEAQ. The V gene lost 2 bases and the J gene lost 2 bases, with 9 bases spanning the gap. The CDR3: CASSLTGGNTEAFF. CDR3 nucleotides: TGTGCCAGCAGCTTAACCGGCGGTAACACTGAAGCTTTCTTT.

CDR3 nucleotides: TGTGCCAGTAGTGGGGGCAGGGGCAGGGTAACGTATTTT. Translation: CASSGGRGRVTYF. The chain is built from TRBV19 and TRBJ2-3; D is possibly TRBD1 (6 bases). V was shortened by 5 bases and J by 14 bases, with 20 bases between the two germline ends. Germline V gene lookup returns CDR1 LNHDA and CDR2 SQIVND (reference sequence). The CDR3 is 13 residues long. Based on the CDR3 plus reference TRBV19 and TRBJ2-3, the full variable domain is DGGITQSPKYLFRKEGQNVTLSCEQNLNHDAMYWYRQDPGQGLRLIYYSQIVNDFQKGDIAEGYSVSREKKESFPLTVTSAQKNPTAFYLCASSGGRGRVTYFGPGTRLTVL.

The chain links TRBV4-1 to TRBJ1-1; D may be TRBD1 (5 bases). V lost 0 bases to trimming and J lost 10 bases, with 12 bases between them. Germline CDR1 is MGHRA and CDR2 is YSYEKL. The CDR3 consists of 13 residues. CDR3: CASSQDPRDAAFF. The CDR3 nucleotides read TGCGCCAGCAGCCAAGATCCCAGGGACGCAGCTTTCTTT.

The rearrangement uses TRBV18 and TRBJ2-7, with D perhaps matching TRBD1 or TRBD2 (5 bases each). From germline, CDR1 is KGHSH and CDR2 LQKENI. This CDR3 has 16 amino acids. V lost 1 base, J lost 0 bases, and 13 bases lay in between. The CDR3 DNA reads as TGTGCCAGCTCACCACGAGGGGATGGCGGCTCCTACGAGCAGTACTTC. Translation: CASSPRGDGGSYEQYF.

This clone turned up a few times. The chain uses TRBV30 and TRBJ1-5; 10 bases agree with TRBD1. The CDR3 runs to 14 residues. CDR1 is GTSNPN and CDR2 is SVGIG in the germline V gene (reference sequence). The ends lost 3 bases at V and 6 bases at J; junction bases unmatched: 5. The CDR3 DNA reads TGTGCCTGGAGGGGGACAGGGGAGGTTCAGCCCCAGCATTTT. Residues: CAWRGTGEVQPQHF.

The chain uses TRBV6-5 and TRBJ1-5; D may be TRBD1 (6 bases). The CDR3 spans 13 residues. Germline values: CDR1 MNHEY, CDR2 SVGAGI. V lost 5 bases and J lost 5, with 10 bases in between. CDR3 protein: CASSRRGDQPQHF. The DNA of the CDR3 is TGTGCCAGCAGTCGAAGGGGGGATCAGCCCCAGCATTTT.

The rearrangement uses TRBV5-1 and TRBJ2-2; TRBD1 might be the D (5 bases). The V end was cut by 0 bases, the J end by 1 base, with 7 bases between. Germline V gives CDR1 SGHRS, CDR2 YFSETQ. CDR3 size: 15 residues. For the CDR3, the DNA is TGCGCCAGCAGCTTGGGCCAGGGGAACACCGGGGAGCTGTTTTTT. It yields the protein CASSLGQGNTGELFF.

This rearrangement joins TRBV5-1 to TRBJ2-6; D might be TRBD1 or TRBD2, each matching 6 bases. CDR3 length: 19 amino acids. Germline assignment: CDR1 SGHRS and CDR2 YFSETQ. Between the trimmed V and J ends, which lost 6 bases and 5 bases, there was a span of 27 bases. The CDR3 loop reads CASTPTWRGARVRANVLTF. In nucleotides, the CDR3 is TGCGCCAGCACACCCACCTGGAGGGGGGCACGTGTAAGGGCCAACGTCCTGACTTTC.

The V gene is TRBV5-5, the J gene TRBJ1-4, with D possibly matching TRBD1 (6 bases). V was pared by 4 bases and J by 3 bases, with 13 bases between. Germline values: CDR1 SGHKS, CDR2 YYEKEE (reference sequence). This CDR3 contains 15 residues. The CDR3 coding sequence is TGTGCCAGCAGCAGACAGGCAATGGCTAATGAAAAACTGTTTTTT. This codes for CASSRQAMANEKLFF.

Only one count was recorded for this clone. The chain is built from TRBV5-1 and TRBJ2-5; TRBD2 agrees at 8 bases. In germline, CDR1 is SGHRS, CDR2 YFSETQ. With V trimmed by 2 bases and J by 4 bases, 7 bases remained unmatched. CDR3 length: 15 amino acids. The CDR3: CASSFGLAGGETQYF. In nucleotides, the CDR3 is TGCGCCAGCAGCTTTGGTTTGGCGGGGGGAGAGACCCAGTACTTC.

This clone was seen a handful of times. The junction does not match germline at one end; this may be a read error. The chain carries TRBV30 and TRBJ1-6; D not resolved. Germline V gene sequence: CDR1 GTSNPN, CDR2 SVGIG (reference sequence). The CDR3 has 12 residues. For the CDR3, the DNA is TGTGCCTGGAGTTTGCCGAATTTACCCCTCCACTTT. Protein sequence: CAWSLPNLPLHF.

This chain links TRBV5-1 with TRBJ2-7; 7 nucleotides line up with TRBD1. Germline V CDR1 and CDR2: SGHRS, YFSETQ. The V gene end was trimmed by 1 base and the J gene end by 3 bases; junction bases not matched to a gene: 7. This CDR3 contains 15 residues. The CDR3 reads CASSLNMGQNYEQYF. The CDR3 nucleotides read TGCGCCAGCAGCTTGAATATGGGACAGAACTACGAGCAGTACTTC. Supplemented by reference TRBV5-1 and TRBJ2-7, the full variable domain reads KAGVTQTPRYLIKTRGQQVTLSCSPISGHRSVSWYQQTPGQGLQFLFEYFSETQRNKGNFPGRFSGRQFSNSRSEMNVSTLELGDSALYLCASSLNMGQNYEQYFGPGTRLTVT.

V is TRBV2 and J is TRBJ1-4; a weak D match, TRBD1 (5 bases). Germline-derived CDR1 and CDR2 are SNHLY and FYNNEI. The CDR3 runs 14 residues. V was pared by 5 bases and J by 7 bases, with 14 bases between. The CDR3 region has the DNA TGTGCCAGCAGTACGGGACGGTTGAGTGAAAAACTGTTTTTT. Translated: CASSTGRLSEKLFF.

The gene calls are TRBV27 and TRBJ2-7; 10 bases fit TRBD2. Germline trimming cut 5 bases from V and 5 bases from J; bases unmatched to any gene: 6. CDR3 length equals 14 residues. CDR1 is MNHEY and CDR2 is SMNVEV in the germline V gene (reference sequence). The CDR3 nucleotides are TGTGCCAGCAGTAGGGCTAGCGGGAGCCACGAGCAGTACTTC. Its translation: CASSRASGSHEQYF.

The CDR3 DNA reads as TGTGCCAGCAGTTTATCAGGTAGCATGAGAGAGACCCAGTACTTC. It translates to CASSLSGSMRETQYF. This chain links TRBV28 with TRBJ2-5; no firm D call. With 1 base removed from V and 4 bases from J, the gap between germline ends came to 13 bases. The CDR3 totals 15 residues. Germline loops: CDR1 MDHEN, CDR2 SYDVKM.

This clone has a handful of counts. The rearrangement uses TRBV19 and TRBJ1-5; D gene ambiguous. The length of the CDR3 is 15 residues. Germline V gene sequence: CDR1 LNHDA, CDR2 SQIVND (reference sequence). Between the trimmed V and J ends, which lost 3 bases and 5 bases, there was a span of 14 bases. The chain's CDR3 is CASSIGGIPYQPQHF. CDR3 coding DNA: TGTGCCAGTAGTATCGGAGGGATCCCTTATCAGCCCCAGCATTTT.

V gene TRBV6-5 combines with J gene TRBJ1-4; possible D gene TRBD1, 5 bases. The V gene's germline CDR1 is MNHEY and CDR2 SVGAGI. The V gene lost 1 base and the J gene lost 7 bases, with 13 bases spanning the gap. This CDR3 has 15 amino acids. The CDR3 nucleotides are TGTGCCAGCAGTTACTTTCCCGGGGGTGGTGAAAAACTGTTTTTT. Protein sequence: CASSYFPGGGEKLFF.

Written as DNA, the CDR3 is TGTGCCAGTATGGTGGGTGGGGGGGCGAGCACTGAAGCTTTCTTT. Protein sequence: CASMVGGGASTEAFF. The rearrangement joins TRBV19 to TRBJ1-1; D is possibly TRBD1 (6 bases). Per the germline V gene, CDR1 is LNHDA and CDR2 is SQIVND (reference sequence). There are 15 residues in the CDR3. Trimming removed 7 bases at V and 4 bases at J, with 19 bases between.

This clone was found a few times. The chain links TRBV30 to TRBJ1-1; possibly TRBD1 for D (6 bases). Trimming stripped 8 bases from V and 5 bases from J, with 21 bases between. Germline V gives CDR1 GTSNPN, CDR2 SVGIG (reference sequence). CDR3 size: 14 residues. The DNA for the CDR3 is TGTGCCGGGACACAGGTACGGGGTGGGACTGAAGCTTTCTTT. It yields the protein CAGTQVRGGTEAFF.

This chain joins TRBV19 and TRBJ1-3, with unresolved D. The ends were cut back, 5 bases at V and 5 bases at J, with 19 bases in the middle. Germline V gene data show CDR1 as LNHDA and CDR2 as SQIVND (reference sequence). There are 16 residues in the CDR3. CDR3 in DNA: TGTGCCAGTAGTCCCAGACTCCTAACCTCGAGAAACACCATATATTTT. Amino acids: CASSPRLLTSRNTIYF. The full variable domain, in which reference TRBV19 and TRBJ1-3 provide the parts outside the CDR3, is DGGITQSPKYLFRKEGQNVTLSCEQNLNHDAMYWYRQDPGQGLRLIYYSQIVNDFQKGDIAEGYSVSREKKESFPLTVTSAQKNPTAFYLCASSPRLLTSRNTIYFGEGSWLTVV.

The gene calls are TRBV28 and TRBJ1-5, with D tentatively TRBD1 (5 bases). CDR3 size: 19 residues. V lost 6 bases to trimming and J lost 1 base, with 25 bases between them. Per germline, CDR1 MDHEN and CDR2 SYDVKM. CDR3: CASRTIGPWRGRSNQPQHF. The CDR3 DNA sequence: TGTGCCAGCAGAACTATAGGGCCATGGAGGGGAAGGAGCAATCAGCCCCAGCATTTT.

This chain's CDR3 is CASSAELASGEETQYF. Here the CDR3 DNA reads TGTGCCAGCAGCGCCGAGCTGGCTAGCGGGGAAGAGACCCAGTACTTC. The V and J genes are TRBV9 and TRBJ2-5, with 9 nucleotides matching TRBD2. J gave up 3 bases and V 3 bases, and 9 bases lay outside the gene matches. There are 16 residues in the CDR3. Per germline, CDR1 SGDLS and CDR2 YYNGEE.

The V call is TRBV9, the J call TRBJ2-3, with D perhaps TRBD2 (6 bases). The length of the CDR3 is 15 residues. The germline V and J ends were trimmed by 0 bases and 9 bases, with 17 bases remaining between them. CDR1 SGDLS and CDR2 YYNGEE come from the germline V gene. The chain's CDR3 is CASSVVAGRGGTQYF. CDR3 nucleotides: TGTGCCAGCAGCGTAGTGGCGGGGCGGGGTGGGACGCAGTATTTT.

This clone was found a few times. V and J are TRBV30 and TRBJ1-3; D is possibly TRBD1 (5 bases). This CDR3 has 11 residues. Trimming shortened V by 2 bases and J by 11 bases, and 10 bases separated the two germline ends. CDR1 GTSNPN and CDR2 SVGIG come from the germline V gene (reference sequence). CDR3 DNA: TGTGCCTGGAGTCCAGGGTTAGCCATATATTTT. Its protein product is CAWSPGLAIYF.

The chain uses TRBV28 and TRBJ2-7, with no clear D. V lost 2 bases and J lost 3, with 8 bases in between. Germline values: CDR1 MDHEN, CDR2 SYDVKM. CDR3 length: 13 amino acids. In DNA form, the CDR3 reads TGTGCCAGCAGTTTAGGGTTCATCTACGAGCAGTACTTC. Protein: CASSLGFIYEQYF. The variable domain in full, completed from reference TRBV28 and TRBJ2-7, reads DVKVTQSSRYLVKRTGEKVFLECVQDMDHENMFWYRQDPGLGLRLIYFSYDVKMKEKGDIPEGYSVSREKKERFSLILESASTNQTSMYLCASSLGFIYEQYFGPGTRLTVT.

This clone turned up a few times. The genes are TRBV6-5 and TRBJ1-1, with TRBD1 as a possible D gene (5 bases). Germline-derived CDR1 and CDR2 are MNHEY and SVGAGI. V lost 2 bases, J lost 1 base, and 8 bases lay in between. The CDR3 runs to 14 residues. The CDR3 region has the DNA TGTGCCAGCAGTTACCTGGGGCAGAACACTGAAGCTTTCTTT. Its translation is CASSYLGQNTEAFF.

This chain uses TRBV7-2 with TRBJ2-7, with 8 bases lining up with TRBD2. V shed 5 bases, J shed 4 bases, and the junction held 13 bases outside the gene matches. The CDR3 length is 16 residues. The germline V gene has CDR1 SGHTA and CDR2 FQGNSA. CDR3 bases: TGTGCCAGCAGCCTGGTCGTCGGGACTAGACGTTACGAGCAGTACTTC. The encoded protein is CASSLVVGTRRYEQYF.

The genes are TRBV5-4 and TRBJ2-7; D may match TRBD1 or TRBD2 (6 bases each). V lost 4 bases to trimming and J lost 10 bases, with 21 bases between them. The CDR3 has 14 amino acids. Germline V CDR1 and CDR2: SGHNT, YYREEE (reference sequence). CDR3 sequence reads: CASSPGASALPQYF. The CDR3 bases are TGTGCCAGCAGCCCGGGGGCTTCGGCCCTCCCCCAGTACTTC.

DNA for the CDR3: TGTGCCAGCAGCCTAAGGAGTTCTGGAGAGACCCAGTACTTC. This codes for CASSLRSSGETQYF. This chain joins TRBV5-4 and TRBJ2-5, with no clear D. CDR1 and CDR2 (germline): SGHNT, YYREEE (reference sequence). The germline V and J ends were trimmed by 4 bases and 4 bases, with 14 bases remaining between them. CDR3 length: 14 residues.